The 21 T cell receptor beta chains in this list originate from one sample, sequenced in a study of early T cells in non-severe SARS-CoV-2 infection. TCRdb used MiXCR to reprocess the 5' RACE reads, holding one entry per CDR3 protein. The table lists about 84,000 distinct CDR3 sequences, 9.5% to 13% of them singletons, with under 3% in the top ten. Sequencing input: whole blood. Source of these receptors: an adult who was a healthcare worker with PCR-confirmed SARS-CoV-2 infection or an uninfected control (not recorded which).

This clonotype was picked up many times. The gene calls are TRBV12-3 or TRBV12-4 and TRBJ1-1, with D uncertain. The CDR3 runs 14 residues. V was clipped by 0 bases and J by 3 bases, with 8 bases between them. CDR3 DNA: TGTGCCAGCAGTTTAGCGCGTGGGGACACTGAAGCTTTCTTT. Translating gives CASSLARGDTEAFF.

The chain links TRBV18 to TRBJ1-2, with D unclear. Trimming stripped 3 bases from V and 0 bases from J, with 17 bases between. This CDR3 spans 17 amino acids. Germline loops: CDR1 KGHSH, CDR2 LQKENI. CDR3 coding DNA: TGTGCCAGCTCACCGAATGACCCGTGGCGAGCTAACTATGGCTACACCTTC. The encoded protein is CASSPNDPWRANYGYTF.

V is TRBV29-1 and J is TRBJ1-1, with D possibly being TRBD1 (6 bases). The CDR3 is 11 amino acids. With 8 bases removed from V and 7 bases from J, the gap between germline ends came to 14 bases. Germline-derived CDR1 and CDR2 are SQVTM and ANQGSEA. This CDR3 reads CSTDRFGEAFF. DNA for the CDR3: TGCAGCACCGACAGGTTCGGTGAAGCTTTCTTT. Filled out from reference TRBV29-1 and TRBJ1-1, the complete variable domain reads SAVISQKPSRDICQRGTSLTIQCQVDSQVTMMFWYRQQPGQSLTLIATANQGSEATYESGFVIDKFPISRPNLTFSTLTVSNMSPEDSSIYLCSTDRFGEAFFGQGTRLTVV.

This clonotype occurred many times. V is TRBV6-6 and J is TRBJ2-5, with unresolved D. The CDR3 contains 13 residues. CDR1 and CDR2 (germline): MNHNY, SVGAGI (reference sequence). Trimming shortened V by 0 bases and J by 1 base, and 3 bases separated the two germline ends. DNA of the CDR3: TGTGCCAGCAGTTACTCGGTCCAAGAGACCCAGTACTTC. The encoded protein is CASSYSVQETQYF.

This clonotype has a count of ten or more. The gene calls are TRBV12-5 and TRBJ1-4; maybe TRBD1 (5 bases). V was trimmed by 6 bases and J by 4 bases, leaving 12 bases between them. The CDR3 spans 14 residues. The germline V gene encodes CDR1 LGHNT and CDR2 FRNRAP. CDR3 in DNA: TGTGCTAGTGGAGACAGCTACCTTAATGAAAAACTGTTTTTT. Amino acids: CASGDSYLNEKLFF.

This clonotype was seen at least ten times. The chain is built from TRBV29-1 and TRBJ2-6; D remains ambiguous. This CDR3 has 15 amino acids. V was pared by 4 bases and J by 0 bases, with 10 bases between. Germline loops: CDR1 SQVTM, CDR2 ANQGSEA. CDR3 amino acids: CSVVGETSGANVLTF. The CDR3 nucleotides are TGCAGCGTTGTAGGTGAGACCTCTGGGGCCAACGTCCTGACTTTC.

V gene TRBV29-1 combines with J gene TRBJ2-3; no firm D call. V lost 8 bases and J lost 4, with 10 bases in between. This CDR3 contains 11 residues. Germline V gene sequence: CDR1 SQVTM, CDR2 ANQGSEA. DNA for the CDR3: TGCAGCTCTGCGGTAGCAGATACGCAGTATTTT. Amino acid sequence: CSSAVADTQYF.

In the case of this clonotype: Compared with germline, one end of the junction differs, possibly owing to a read error. This sequence joins TRBV7-9 and TRBJ1-2; 7 bases align to TRBD1. CDR3 length: 15 amino acids. Germline V lookup: CDR1 SEHNR, CDR2 FQNEAQ (reference sequence). CDR3 DNA: TGTGCCAGCACCTTAGAGGGGGCCAGCAACTATGGCTACACCTTC. Its protein product is CASTLEGASNYGYTF.

This clonotype was observed many times. This chain links TRBV5-4 with TRBJ2-7; 9 bases map to TRBD2. After removal of 2 bases from V and 2 bases from J, the junction contained 2 bases not matched to a gene. There are 14 residues in the CDR3. The germline V gene has CDR1 SGHNT and CDR2 YYREEE (reference sequence). The CDR3 loop reads CASSFSGGPYEQYF. CDR3 bases: TGTGCCAGCAGCTTTAGCGGGGGCCCCTACGAGCAGTACTTC.

There are many counts of this clonotype. The rearrangement links TRBV11-2 to TRBJ1-1; D not resolved. The CDR3 loop spans 13 amino acids. Germline V gene data show CDR1 as SGHAT and CDR2 as FQNNGV. Trimming removed 0 bases at V and 5 bases at J, with 7 bases between. CDR3 nucleotides: TGTGCCAGCAGCTTAGATACGGGTACTGAAGCTTTCTTT. It encodes CASSLDTGTEAFF.

This clonotype occurred a few times. The J gene is TRBJ2-3, the V gene TRBV20-1; 8 bases map to TRBD2. Germline CDR1 and CDR2: DFQATT and SNEGSKA (reference sequence). The CDR3 covers 15 residues. V was clipped by 2 bases and J by 1 base; unmatched bases: 5. DNA of the CDR3: TGCAGTGCTAGATCTACTAGCGGACGCACAGATACGCAGTATTTT. Translated: CSARSTSGRTDTQYF.

This clonotype was counted a few times. The V and J genes are TRBV3-1 and TRBJ2-3; D gene uncertain. The germline V gene has CDR1 LGHDT and CDR2 YNNKEL (reference sequence). This CDR3 region has 16 residues. Trimming shortened V by 0 bases and J by 8 bases, and 18 bases separated the two germline ends. The CDR3 nucleotides are TGTGCCAGCAGCCAAGATCTTCTCCAGGCACGGGTTACGCAGTATTTT. It codes for CASSQDLLQARVTQYF.

This sequence joins TRBV30 and TRBJ2-2; D is undetermined. From germline, CDR1 is GTSNPN and CDR2 SVGIG (reference sequence). With 4 bases removed from V and 4 bases from J, the gap between germline ends came to 10 bases. CDR3 length equals 13 residues. The CDR3 nucleotides read TGTGCCTGGACGAGGACCTCCACCGGGGAGCTGTTTTTT. Its translation: CAWTRTSTGELFF.

This clonotype has ten or more counts. The chain links TRBV20-1 to TRBJ1-5; weak D call: TRBD1 (5 bases). The CDR3 length is 13 residues. The germline V gene encodes CDR1 DFQATT and CDR2 SNEGSKA (reference sequence). V was pared by 6 bases and J by 7 bases, with 16 bases between. CDR3 DNA: TGCAGTGCCGGGGCGCAGGGCCAACAGCCCCAGCATTTT. Translated, it gives CSAGAQGQQPQHF.

The sample holds many counts of this clonotype. The V and J genes are TRBV11-2 and TRBJ2-1, with 8 bases identical to TRBD2. The CDR3 has 15 amino acids. V gave up 3 bases and J gave up 2 bases; unmatched junction bases: 3. The V gene's germline CDR1 is SGHAT and CDR2 FQNNGV. The CDR3, as DNA: TGTGCCAGCAGCTTCTTCGGGAGGGCCTACAATGAGCAGTTCTTC. Translated, it gives CASSFFGRAYNEQFF.

This clonotype came up a few times. This CDR3 reads CSVESYGYTF. The CDR3 DNA reads as TGCAGCGTTGAAAGCTATGGCTACACCTTC. This rearrangement joins TRBV29-1 to TRBJ1-2; no clear D gene. V dropped 2 bases and J dropped 4 bases, with 2 bases sitting between them. This CDR3 has 10 residues. CDR1 is SQVTM and CDR2 is ANQGSEA in the germline V gene.

This clonotype was seen at least ten times. The rearrangement links TRBV5-4 to TRBJ2-6, with D perhaps matching TRBD2 (5 bases). The germline V gene encodes CDR1 SGHNT and CDR2 YYREEE (reference sequence). The CDR3 has 15 amino acids. Trimming took off 1 base at V and 4 bases at J, with 9 bases between the two ends. This chain's CDR3 is CASSLPRGGANVLTF. The CDR3 coding sequence is TGTGCCAGCAGCTTGCCCCGGGGAGGGGCCAACGTCCTGACTTTC.

The chain joins TRBV28 to TRBJ2-3, with a possible D match to TRBD1 (6 bases). Germline loops: CDR1 MDHEN, CDR2 SYDVKM. The CDR3 loop spans 12 amino acids. In nucleotides, the CDR3 is TGTGCTTTACAGGGTAGCACAGATACGCAGTATTTT. It yields the protein CALQGSTDTQYF.

The chain couples TRBV27 to TRBJ2-5; TRBD2 is a possible D gene (6 bases). The V gene's germline CDR1 is MNHEY and CDR2 SMNVEV (reference sequence). The CDR3 is made up of 15 amino acids. V shed 4 bases and J shed 5 bases, with 17 bases lying between them. CDR3 DNA: TGTGCCAGCAGTTATTCAGCGGGCGAAAGGGAGACCCAGTACTTC. Amino acids: CASSYSAGERETQYF.

This clonotype was recorded at least ten times. The chain recombines TRBV5-4 with TRBJ2-7; no firm D call. The CDR3 length is 15 residues. V was trimmed by 1 base and J by 0 bases, leaving 11 bases between them. Germline V lookup: CDR1 SGHNT, CDR2 YYREEE (reference sequence). Here the CDR3 reads CASSLKGSSSYEQYF. The CDR3 coding sequence is TGTGCCAGCAGCTTGAAGGGCAGCTCCTCCTACGAGCAGTACTTC.

This clonotype was picked up a small number of times. The chain combines TRBV7-9 with TRBJ2-1, with D uncertain. The V end was cut by 1 base, the J end by 8 bases, with 9 bases between. CDR3 size: 13 residues. Per germline, CDR1 SEHNR and CDR2 FQNEAQ (reference sequence). Here the CDR3 reads CASSLEQSDEQFF. The DNA for the CDR3 is TGTGCCAGCAGCTTAGAGCAATCCGATGAGCAGTTCTTC.